This TCR beta chain was captured by sequencing in a study of OX40 agonist ivuxolimab in advanced cancers. This CDR3 comprises 15 residues. Germline CDR1 is SGHTA and CDR2 is FQGNSA. Trimming pared 4 bases from V and 3 bases from J, leaving 14 bases between. Notes on the study in general: The study found among the lowest clonal expansion in partial responders at 0.1-3.0 mg/kg.

Drawing of blood for sampling happened at baseline, at cycle 4 day 1, and at cycle 7 day 1. Measured with immunoSEQ multiplex PCR; TCRdb has only the in-frame clones, and not every one. Seen here are about 90,000 clones, around 85% observed once, and the top ten hold about 0.22%. With respect to this clone: The antigen is unknown.

The chain carries TRBV7-2 and TRBJ2-3, with D perhaps matching TRBD2 (6 bases). The TCR was taken from an adult with an advanced solid tumor such as melanoma, head and neck, liver or kidney cancer. The starting material was CD4+ or CD8+ T cells sorted from blood, obtained in a trial of the OX40 agonist ivuxolimab. In DNA form, the CDR3 reads TGTGCCAGCAGCTCTAGCACAGGAGGGACAGATACGCAGTATTTT. Residues: CASSSSTGGTDTQYF.